The 24 T cell receptor beta chains reported below all come from one sample, sequenced in a study of beta chain features in type 1 diabetes. Study-level points and caveats: Moderately but significantly shorter TCRB CDR3s were found in Type 1 diabetes patients in all four CD4+ subsets.

Antigens of these TCRs are unknown. Of the isolated RNA, all was reverse transcribed, and so the sequenced material was expressed TCRB transcripts. Data came from immunoSEQ multiplex PCR; TCRdb stores just in-frame clones and leaves some out. Altogether fewer than 300,000 clones are present, roughly 10% being singletons, with the ten largest covering around 0.017%. The specimen sequenced was naive CD4+ T cells from blood. Source of these receptors: a young man with type 1 diabetes.

Only a few counts were recorded for this clone. V and J are TRBV4-1 and TRBJ2-1, with TRBD2 as a possible D gene (6 bases). Germline V gene lookup returns CDR1 MGHRA and CDR2 YSYEKL. The CDR3 loop spans 14 amino acids. V dropped 3 bases and J dropped 5 bases, with 11 bases sitting between them. The CDR3 reads CASSQPTRNNEQFF. CDR3 sequence (DNA): TGCGCCAGCAGCCAGCCGACTAGGAACAATGAGCAGTTCTTC.

The CDR3 nucleotides are TGTGCCAGCAGCTTAGGGGCAGGGGGCAGCTATGGCTACACCTTC. Protein product: CASSLGAGGSYGYTF. The chain recombines TRBV7-2 with TRBJ1-2; 8 nucleotides align to TRBD1. The junction had 5 bases not matched to a gene; V was cut back by 1 base and J by 4 bases. The CDR3 extends over 15 amino acids. Germline V gene lookup returns CDR1 SGHTA and CDR2 FQGNSA.

This chain uses TRBV15 with TRBJ2-3; 13 nucleotides match TRBD2. The CDR3 spans 16 residues. The junction had 5 bases not matched to a gene; V was cut back by 3 bases and J by 5 bases. Germline V gene data show CDR1 as LNHNV and CDR2 as YYDKDF (reference sequence). The CDR3 DNA follows: TGTGCCACCAGCAGGCGACTAGCGGGGGGTATAGATACGCAGTATTTT. Translation: CATSRRLAGGIDTQYF.

Only a few counts were recorded for this clone. This rearrangement joins TRBV6-5 to TRBJ2-3, with TRBD1 matching 9 bases. CDR1 and CDR2 (germline): MNHEY, SVGAGI. This CDR3 is built from 14 residues. With V trimmed by 5 bases and J by 6 bases, 6 bases remained unmatched. The CDR3 DNA reads TGTGCCAGCAGTCTTGGACAGGGGCGCGATACGCAGTATTTT. Residues: CASSLGQGRDTQYF.

V and J are TRBV9 and TRBJ1-2, with D possibly being TRBD1 (5 bases). Trimming stripped 2 bases from V and 8 bases from J, with 19 bases between. Germline V gene data show CDR1 as SGDLS and CDR2 as YYNGEE. This CDR3 contains 15 residues. CDR3 region: CASSVGLQGSDGYTF. The CDR3 nucleotides read TGTGCCAGCAGCGTCGGCCTGCAGGGATCCGACGGCTACACCTTC. The full variable domain, completed using reference TRBV9 and TRBJ1-2, is DSGVTQTPKHLITATGQRVTLRCSPRSGDLSVYWYQQSLDQGLQFLIQYYNGEERAKGNILERFSAQQFPDLHSELNLSSLELGDSALYFCASSVGLQGSDGYTFGSGTRLTVV.

This chain uses TRBV7-9 with TRBJ2-6; D not certain. Germline V gene data show CDR1 as SEHNR and CDR2 as FQNEAQ (reference sequence). V dropped 4 bases and J dropped 2 bases, with 12 bases sitting between them. This CDR3 has 16 residues. The CDR3 DNA follows: TGTGCCAGCAGCTGGGCATATGTTACTGGGGCCAACGTCCTGACTTTC. This translates into CASSWAYVTGANVLTF. Together with reference TRBV7-9 and TRBJ2-6, the CDR3 gives the full variable domain: DTGVSQNPRHKITKRGQNVTFRCDPISEHNRLYWYRQTLGQGPEFLTYFQNEAQLEKSRLLSDRFSAERPKGSFSTLEIQRTEQGDSAMYLCASSWAYVTGANVLTFGAGSRLTVL.

This clone was found a few times. The genes are TRBV5-1 and TRBJ2-5; 7 nucleotides line up with TRBD2. Germline V gene data show CDR1 as SGHRS and CDR2 as YFSETQ. After removal of 3 bases from V and 5 bases from J, the junction contained 10 bases not matched to a gene. This CDR3 contains 15 residues. In nucleotides, the CDR3 is TGCGCCAGCAGCTCGGGACTACCTGGGGACGAGACCCAGTACTTC. Protein: CASSSGLPGDETQYF.

In this sample, this clone turned up a few times. The CDR3 is CASSLASGGSYEQYF. The CDR3 coding sequence is TGTGCCAGCAGCTTAGCAAGCGGGGGGAGCTACGAGCAGTACTTC. The V and J genes are TRBV7-2 and TRBJ2-7; TRBD2 aligns across 9 bases. CDR3 length: 15 residues. Germline CDR1 and CDR2: SGHTA and FQGNSA. With 0 bases clipped from V and 3 bases from J, the junction kept 3 bases outside the gene matches. The full variable domain, completed using reference TRBV7-2 and TRBJ2-7, is GAGVSQSPSNKVTEKGKDVELRCDPISGHTALYWYRQSLGQGLEFLIYFQGNSAPDKSGLPSDRFSAERTGGSVSTLTIQRTQQEDSAVYLCASSLASGGSYEQYFGPGTRLTVT.

A remark on this clone: Other nucleotide sequences from this sample produce the same CDR3. The CDR3, as DNA: TGCAGCGTCAGGGGACACCTTAATTCACCCCTCCACTTT. Encoded protein: CSVRGHLNSPLHF. J is TRBJ1-6 and V is TRBV29-1; possibly TRBD1 for D (6 bases). Germline CDR1 SQVTM, CDR2 ANQGSEA. CDR3 size: 13 residues. Trimming removed 6 bases from V and 6 bases from J, with 12 bases in between.

The rearrangement joins TRBV19 to TRBJ2-2, with D perhaps TRBD1 (5 bases). The V end was cut by 8 bases, the J end by 5 bases, with 21 bases between. This CDR3 has 16 residues. Per the germline V gene, CDR1 is LNHDA and CDR2 is SQIVND (reference sequence). The chain's CDR3 is CASCRQGLLLTGELFF. Written as DNA, the CDR3 is TGTGCCAGTTGTCGGCAGGGTCTCTTATTAACCGGGGAGCTGTTTTTT.

There are a few counts of this clone. V and J are TRBV25-1 and TRBJ1-6, with no clear D. This CDR3 comprises 12 residues. Trimming took 6 bases from V and 9 from J, leaving 9 bases between them. Germline values: CDR1 MGHDK, CDR2 SYGVNS. CDR3: CASRDYRSPLHF. The CDR3 DNA reads TGTGCCAGCAGGGACTATCGTTCACCCCTCCACTTT.

In this sample, this clone turned up a few times. This rearrangement joins TRBV7-2 to TRBJ2-2; 10 nucleotides agree with TRBD2. The CDR3 contains 16 residues. Germline CDR1 and CDR2: SGHTA and FQGNSA. The V segment lost 4 bases and the J segment 7 bases; nucleotides outside the gene matches: 9. CDR3 region: CASSSGASGGSGELFF. In nucleotides, the CDR3 is TGTGCCAGCAGCTCCGGGGCTAGCGGGGGTAGCGGGGAGCTGTTTTTT.

This clone was counted a few times. The chain couples TRBV2 to TRBJ2-7; tentatively, D is TRBD1 (5 bases). Germline-derived CDR1 and CDR2 are SNHLY and FYNNEI. The CDR3 extends over 14 amino acids. Trimming cost V 2 bases and J 3 bases, with 11 bases left between them. The CDR3 DNA sequence: TGTGCCAGCAGTGAAAGGTCAGGGAACTACGAGCAGTACTTC. Encoded protein: CASSERSGNYEQYF.

This sequence joins TRBV6-6 and TRBJ1-5, with D perhaps matching TRBD1 (6 bases). The V gene lost 6 bases and the J gene lost 7 bases, with 16 bases spanning the gap. This CDR3 spans 14 amino acids. Looked up from germline, CDR1 is MNHNY and CDR2 is SVGAGI (reference sequence). This CDR3 is CASRDGGAGQPQHF. In nucleotides, the CDR3 is TGTGCCAGCAGGGACGGGGGGGCAGGACAGCCCCAGCATTTT.

The chain links TRBV5-1 to TRBJ2-7, with 9 bases matching TRBD1. V shed 2 bases, J shed 4 bases, and the junction held 7 bases outside the gene matches. CDR1 and CDR2 from the germline V gene are SGHRS and YFSETQ. The CDR3 is made up of 15 amino acids. CDR3 sequence reads: CASSLTGTGLYEQYF. In DNA form, the CDR3 reads TGCGCCAGCAGCTTAACCGGGACAGGGCTTTACGAGCAGTACTTC.

Only a few counts were recorded for this clone. This chain links TRBV29-1 with TRBJ1-1; no definite D call. The germline V gene has CDR1 SQVTM and CDR2 ANQGSEA. V lost 4 bases and J 0 bases, leaving 9 bases between the germline ends. The CDR3 runs to 13 residues. The CDR3 bases are TGCAGCGTTGTCGGTCAAATGAACACTGAAGCTTTCTTT. Amino acid sequence: CSVVGQMNTEAFF.

J is TRBJ1-5 and V is TRBV10-3; the D gene is possibly TRBD1 (6 bases). Per germline, CDR1 ENHRY and CDR2 SYGVKD. V was trimmed by 2 bases and J by 6 bases, leaving 11 bases between them. This CDR3 has 14 amino acids. In nucleotides, the CDR3 is TGTGCCATCAGTGAGAGCGGGGGGCTTCAGCCCCAGCATTTT. It yields the protein CAISESGGLQPQHF.

The rearrangement uses TRBV7-2 and TRBJ2-3, with D tentatively TRBD1 (5 bases). The CDR3 contains 15 residues. Per germline, CDR1 SGHTA and CDR2 FQGNSA. V was trimmed by 3 bases and J by 4 bases, leaving 14 bases between them. The CDR3 is CASSFVQGSADTQYF. The CDR3 bases are TGTGCCAGCAGCTTTGTGCAGGGCAGCGCAGATACGCAGTATTTT.

There are a few counts of this clone. This chain links TRBV6-5 with TRBJ1-2; 8 bases are shared with TRBD1. Losses at the gene ends were 0 bases for V and 4 bases for J; bases not matched to a gene: 7. The CDR3 extends over 16 amino acids. Germline CDR1 is MNHEY and CDR2 is SVGAGI. Here the CDR3 reads CASSYSQGARGYGYTF. The CDR3 DNA is TGTGCCAGCAGTTACTCGCAGGGGGCGAGAGGCTATGGCTACACCTTC.

V usage is TRBV11-2 and J usage is TRBJ1-6; 9 bases line up with TRBD1. J gave up 8 bases and V 1 base, and 9 bases lay outside the gene matches. CDR3 length: 17 residues. Per the germline V gene, CDR1 is SGHAT and CDR2 is FQNNGV. The CDR3 DNA reads TGTGCCAGCAGCTTAGGGGTTTCGGGACAGGGAGATTCACCCCTCCACTTT. Residues: CASSLGVSGQGDSPLHF.

The rearrangement links TRBV19 to TRBJ2-1; D possibly corresponds to TRBD1 (6 bases). Between the trimmed V and J ends, which lost 5 bases and 6 bases, there was a span of 14 bases. Looked up from germline, CDR1 is LNHDA and CDR2 is SQIVND (reference sequence). CDR3 length equals 14 residues. The CDR3 DNA reads as TGTGCCAGTAGTTTTACAGGGTTCCCCAATGAGCAGTTCTTC. Its translation is CASSFTGFPNEQFF.

There are a few counts of this clone. The chain recombines TRBV29-1 with TRBJ2-3; 7 positions match TRBD1. CDR1 and CDR2 from the germline V gene are SQVTM and ANQGSEA. V lost 7 bases to trimming and J lost 6 bases; unmatched junction nucleotides: 7. This CDR3 has 12 residues. CDR3 in DNA: TGCAGCGGTGAGGGGGCGGGCGATACGCAGTATTTT. This encodes CSGEGAGDTQYF.

The chain couples TRBV5-1 to TRBJ2-2; 10 bases fit TRBD1. The CDR3 is 14 residues long. Trimming removed 4 bases from V and 5 bases from J; junction bases left unmatched: 2. Germline lookup yields CDR1 SGHRS and CDR2 YFSETQ. CDR3 sequence (DNA): TGCGCCAGCAGCCTGGGACAGGGGACCGGGGAGCTGTTTTTT. The encoded protein is CASSLGQGTGELFF.

This chain links TRBV4-2 with TRBJ2-3; a possible D gene is TRBD1 (6 bases). Per germline, CDR1 LGHNA and CDR2 YNFKEQ. CDR3 size: 19 residues. Trimming took off 4 bases at V and 0 bases at J, with 23 bases between the two ends. DNA for the CDR3: TGTGCCAGCAGCCGACAAACCCGTATTCAGGGGACGAGCACAGATACGCAGTATTTT. It yields the protein CASSRQTRIQGTSTDTQYF.